Each of the 25 T cell receptor beta chains below was sequenced from the same sample in a study of human versus mouse CDR3 diversity and MHC coevolution. Assay used: immunoSEQ multiplex PCR; TCRdb lists only in-frame clones, some missing. Of about 83,000 clones listed, around 93% are singletons. The source material was naive CD4+ T cells from blood. Subset described: CD45RO-negative CD62L-positive naive CD4 T cells. The origin of the receptors is a person aged 25 to 69 in good health.

The V and J genes are TRBV28 and TRBJ2-5, with a possible D match to TRBD2 (6 bases). The germline gives CDR1 MDHEN, CDR2 SYDVKM. This CDR3 is built from 12 residues. V was clipped by 8 bases and J by 4 bases, with 11 bases between them. CDR3: CASSPLAETQYF. CDR3 nucleotides: TGTGCCAGCTCCCCACTAGCAGAGACCCAGTACTTC.

The chain links TRBV19 to TRBJ2-7; TRBD2 matches 7 bases. The V and J ends lost 0 bases and 2 bases, in that order; junction bases with no gene match: 4. This CDR3 contains 15 residues. Looked up from germline, CDR1 is LNHDA and CDR2 is SQIVND (reference sequence). CDR3 DNA sequence: TGTGCCAGTAGTATAGAAGCGGGACGGACCTACGAGCAGTACTTC. It translates to CASSIEAGRTYEQYF. Combining the CDR3 with reference TRBV19 and TRBJ2-7 gives the whole variable domain DGGITQSPKYLFRKEGQNVTLSCEQNLNHDAMYWYRQDPGQGLRLIYYSQIVNDFQKGDIAEGYSVSREKKESFPLTVTSAQKNPTAFYLCASSIEAGRTYEQYFGPGTRLTVT.

This chain's CDR3 is CASSYSGQGNGYTF. Written as DNA, the CDR3 is TGTGCCAGCAGTTACTCCGGACAGGGGAATGGCTACACCTTC. The gene calls are TRBV6-6 and TRBJ1-2; 9 bases align to TRBD1. J lost 6 bases, V lost 0 bases, and 2 bases had no gene match. Looked up from germline, CDR1 is MNHNY and CDR2 is SVGAGI (reference sequence). The CDR3 is 14 amino acids.

The chain is built from TRBV5-5 and TRBJ2-1; 11 nucleotides match TRBD2. Germline V gives CDR1 SGHKS, CDR2 YYEKEE (reference sequence). J was trimmed by 7 bases and V by 4 bases; bases with no gene match: 7. This CDR3 contains 15 residues. CDR3 residues: CASSLSGRAVNEQFF. As DNA, the CDR3 is TGTGCCAGCAGCCTTAGCGGGAGGGCCGTGAATGAGCAGTTCTTC.

J is TRBJ1-1 and V is TRBV11-1; maybe TRBD1 (5 bases). Germline CDR1 and CDR2: SGHAT and FQDESV (reference sequence). Trimming pared 6 bases from V and 4 bases from J, leaving 12 bases between. The CDR3 totals 13 residues. CDR3 bases: TGTGCCAGCAGACATGACAGAAGCACTGAAGCTTTCTTT. Translation: CASRHDRSTEAFF.

The rearrangement links TRBV27 to TRBJ1-1, with 8 bases identical to TRBD1. The CDR3 loop spans 16 amino acids. V trimming: 6 bases; J trimming: 5 bases; junction bases outside the gene matches: 14. Per germline, CDR1 MNHEY and CDR2 SMNVEV (reference sequence). CDR3 nucleotide sequence: TGTGCCAGCAGCAAAACGGACAGGGCGCTTCGAACTGAAGCTTTCTTT. Translated, it gives CASSKTDRALRTEAFF.

The chain couples TRBV28 to TRBJ1-2; 8 nucleotides align to TRBD1. This CDR3 region has 13 residues. V dropped 6 bases and J dropped 3; count of bases not matched to a gene: 3. In germline, CDR1 is MDHEN, CDR2 SYDVKM. For the CDR3, the DNA is TGTGCCAGCAGGGGACAGGTCCACTATGGCTACACCTTC. Amino acid sequence: CASRGQVHYGYTF.

The chain joins TRBV20-1 to TRBJ2-1; D gene uncertain. This CDR3 is 11 amino acids long. Trimming removed 1 base from V and 9 bases from J, with 7 bases in between. Per the germline V gene, CDR1 is DFQATT and CDR2 is SNEGSKA (reference sequence). The CDR3 is CSARVVVEQFF. The CDR3 coding sequence is TGCAGTGCTAGAGTAGTCGTTGAGCAGTTCTTC.

The chain recombines TRBV6-1 with TRBJ1-5, with a tentative D call TRBD1 (5 bases). This CDR3 has 14 amino acids. Trimming cost V 3 bases and J 2 bases, with 8 bases left between them. The germline V gene has CDR1 MNHNS and CDR2 SASEGT. The chain's CDR3 is CASSDREGNQPQHF. In nucleotides, the CDR3 is TGTGCCAGCAGTGACAGGGAGGGCAATCAGCCCCAGCATTTT.

The chain joins TRBV12-5 to TRBJ1-1; D call uncertain. Germline loops: CDR1 LGHNT, CDR2 FRNRAP. The CDR3 totals 14 residues. The V gene lost 0 bases and the J gene lost 2 bases, with 7 bases spanning the gap. DNA of the CDR3: TGTGCTAGTGGTTTGGTCCGGGGAAACACTGAAGCTTTCTTT. It yields the protein CASGLVRGNTEAFF.

V is TRBV19 and J is TRBJ1-1, with 7 bases identical to TRBD1. In germline, CDR1 is LNHDA, CDR2 SQIVND (reference sequence). The length of the CDR3 is 14 residues. With V trimmed by 2 bases and J by 12 bases, 12 bases remained unmatched. CDR3 sequence (DNA): TGTGCCAGTAGTATATCAAAACAGGGGCGCGAATCTTTCTTT. Encoded protein: CASSISKQGRESFF.

In its sample, this clone was seen once. The chain carries TRBV28 and TRBJ2-4; D is unclear. CDR3 length: 13 residues. Germline-derived CDR1 and CDR2 are MDHEN and SYDVKM. The V end lost 3 bases, the J end lost 0 bases, and 3 bases lay between the germline ends. The CDR3 bases are TGTGCCAGCAGTTTTAGAGCCAAAAACATTCAGTACTTC. Translating gives CASSFRAKNIQYF.

The rearrangement links TRBV5-1 to TRBJ1-1, with D maybe TRBD1 (6 bases). Germline loops: CDR1 SGHRS, CDR2 YFSETQ. V was clipped by 0 bases and J by 1 base, with 13 bases between them. The length of the CDR3 is 16 residues. The CDR3: CASSLDPGEGNTEAFF. The CDR3 DNA sequence: TGCGCCAGCAGCTTGGACCCAGGGGAGGGGAACACTGAAGCTTTCTTT.

The chain carries TRBV7-9 and TRBJ2-5; D is possibly TRBD2 (6 bases). The length of the CDR3 is 15 residues. CDR1 is SEHNR, CDR2 FQNEAQ, per germline (reference sequence). Trimming pared 4 bases from V and 3 bases from J, leaving 15 bases between. CDR3: CASSSWLGGEETQYF. The CDR3 DNA sequence: TGTGCCAGCAGCTCTTGGCTCGGCGGGGAAGAGACCCAGTACTTC.

V gene TRBV29-1 combines with J gene TRBJ2-7; 9 bases match TRBD1. The CDR3 loop spans 13 amino acids. Per germline, CDR1 SQVTM and CDR2 ANQGSEA. V lost 4 bases and J lost 2; bases outside the gene matches: 3. CDR3 amino acids: CSVVGTGPYEQYF. The DNA for the CDR3 is TGCAGCGTTGTTGGGACAGGGCCCTACGAGCAGTACTTC.

This chain links TRBV27 with TRBJ2-2, with D possibly being TRBD2 (6 bases). Germline V gene lookup returns CDR1 MNHEY and CDR2 SMNVEV (reference sequence). V lost 2 bases to trimming and J lost 8 bases, with 9 bases between them. The CDR3 spans 13 residues. The CDR3, as DNA: TGTGCCAGCAGTTTAGGGGGGAGTGGGGAGCTGTTTTTT. This translates into CASSLGGSGELFF.

The DNA of the CDR3 is TGTGCCAGCTCACCAAATGGGGCCCAAAACACTGAAGCTTTCTTT. It codes for CASSPNGAQNTEAFF. This chain connects TRBV18 to TRBJ1-1, with a tentative D call TRBD1 (5 bases). Germline-derived CDR1 and CDR2 are KGHSH and LQKENI. There are 15 residues in the CDR3. V was trimmed by 2 bases and J by 2 bases, leaving 12 bases between them.

The chain has TRBV4-1 and TRBJ1-1; 7 bases are a match to TRBD1. Germline trimming cut 4 bases from V and 2 bases from J; bases unmatched to any gene: 4. This CDR3 comprises 14 residues. Germline V lookup: CDR1 MGHRA, CDR2 YSYEKL. The CDR3 bases are TGCGCCAGCAGCCCCCGACAGGGTAACACTGAAGCTTTCTTT. This translates into CASSPRQGNTEAFF.

Comment on this clone: An end of the junction does not agree with germline; a read error may underlie this. This sequence joins TRBV29-1 and TRBJ2-4; 7 bases are shared with TRBD1. Germline V gene data show CDR1 as SQVTM and CDR2 as ANQGSEA. This CDR3 contains 12 residues. The CDR3 spells CSVEGNVQGTFF. CDR3 coding DNA: TGCAGCGTTGAAGGGAATGTACAGGGGACGTTCTTC.

This clone has just a few counts. The rearrangement joins TRBV6-1 to TRBJ1-3, with D unclear. This CDR3 has 15 residues. Germline V gives CDR1 MNHNS, CDR2 SASEGT. Trimming removed 7 bases at V and 0 bases at J, with 13 bases between. The CDR3 nucleotides are TGTGCCAGCAATTTCCAGAAGAACTCTGGAAACACCATATATTTT. Translation: CASNFQKNSGNTIYF.

The sample holds one count of this clone. The chain carries TRBV18 and TRBJ1-1; 7 positions match TRBD1. Trimming took 6 bases from V and 5 from J; bases not matched to a gene: 3. Germline assignment: CDR1 KGHSH and CDR2 LQKENI. The CDR3 is 12 amino acids. CDR3: CASSLQGTEAFF. The CDR3 DNA follows: TGTGCCAGCTCCCTACAGGGGACTGAAGCTTTCTTT.

V usage is TRBV5-1 and J usage is TRBJ2-7; 10 bases agree with TRBD2. This CDR3 comprises 14 residues. V shed 0 bases and J 7 bases; nucleotides not matched to a gene: 4. Germline loops: CDR1 SGHRS, CDR2 YFSETQ. The CDR3 here is CASSLEVAGGEQYF. In nucleotides, the CDR3 is TGCGCCAGCAGCTTGGAGGTAGCGGGAGGAGAGCAGTACTTC.

J is TRBJ2-7 and V is TRBV21-1; TRBD2 was called by the table and not checked on the DNA. TRBV21-1 is marked as a pseudogene. The CDR3 totals 19 residues. The CDR3 protein is CASSKGRRRRLAGSYEQYF. In DNA, the CDR3 is TGTGCCAGCAGCAAGGGACGCCGACGAAGGCTAGCGGGATCCTACGAGCAGTACTTC.

The V gene is TRBV5-1, the J gene TRBJ2-1; 10 bases line up with TRBD2. In germline, CDR1 is SGHRS, CDR2 YFSETQ. J was trimmed by 10 bases and V by 1 base; bases with no gene match: 2. This CDR3 comprises 13 residues. CDR3 sequence: CASSLSLAGEQFF. The CDR3 coding sequence is TGCGCCAGCAGCTTGTCACTAGCGGGGGAGCAGTTCTTC.

This chain links TRBV4-2 with TRBJ1-3, with 7 bases aligning to TRBD1. CDR1 and CDR2 from the germline V gene are LGHNA and YNFKEQ. V lost 1 base, J lost 2 bases, and 2 bases stayed unmatched. The CDR3 extends over 15 amino acids. The CDR3 DNA reads as TGTGCCAGCAGCCAAGGACAGGGTACTGGAAACACCATATATTTT. It yields the protein CASSQGQGTGNTIYF.